This T cell receptor (beta chain) was identified in a study of blood T cells in healthy people across ages (dated by TCRdb to between 2015 and 2017). At the level of the whole study: Template switching captured roughly one uniquely barcoded TCR beta cDNA molecule per two T cells in model experiments. The study measured age-related changes in TCR beta repertoire diversity using deep sequencing normalized with unique cDNA molecular identifiers. The donors were split into four age groups: young (average around 16 years), middle-aged (39), aged (roughly 68) and long-lived (about 74). To avoid experimental bias, donors of different ages were randomly spread across the sequencing lanes. For two donors (one aged 18 to 30 and one aged 80 or older), the study analyzed two additional independent replicas of 1 million unique cDNA reads from the same blood draw. Overall study results and their limits: Bulk unsorted PBMC profiling prevented conclusive comparison of naive and antigen-experienced compartments. Observed TCR beta diversity per million T cells fell roughly linearly with age, and a significant reduction was already apparent by age around 44. Compared with the aged group, the long-lived group had more naive CD4+ T cells, fewer expanded clones and increased TCR diversity, suggesting age selection. A strong correlation was found between observed TCR beta diversity and the percentage of naive T cells measured by flow cytometry. Estimates of total diversity based on one million sequenced T cells were regarded as lower bounds and as underestimates. Because donor CMV infection status was unknown, age-related changes in expanded clonotypes were potentially confounded.

The method was 5' RACE. Sequencing took place on an Illumina HiSeq 2500. A second PCR of about 6 to 12 cycles was run with a J-beta primer mix and a sample-barcoded 5' primer. A unique molecular identifier was introduced onto each TCR beta cDNA molecule by a template-switch 5' adaptor carrying 12 random nucleotides. At least 2.5 million CDR3-containing paired-end reads were obtained from each sample. The Mint cDNA synthesis kit, primed by a TRBC-specific oligonucleotide, was used to synthesize first-strand cDNA from all RNA. After uracil-DNA glycosylase treatment, a first 18-cycle PCR used universal primers M1SS and BC2_uni_R on all cDNA. Per the authors' processing: Each sample was normalized by randomly selecting 1 million high-quality reads, each carrying a distinct molecular identifier. Instead of being binned into consensus sequences, reads that shared molecular identifiers were thrown out. CDR3 identification, clonotype clustering and error correction used MiTCR with a Q25 quality threshold and the strictest error-elimination algorithm. A nonparametric unseen species model with Euler transformation was used to estimate lower-bound total TCR beta diversity. TCRdb reran the public reads through fastp at Q25 and MiXCR, keeping productive beta chains. Every distinct CDR3 protein forms one entry, paired with its most common genes and DNA. TCRdb, rather than the study authors, made the V and J calls. Here the sample has 1.5 million to 2 million distinct CDR3 sequences; over 25% occur a single time. The top ten clones comprise roughly 8% of the sample.

Systemically healthy Caucasian individuals from Russia, approximately 39 in total and aged roughly 6 to 100 years, were included as donors. Each donor gave roughly 11 milliliters of peripheral blood, drawn into EDTA-treated Vacutainer tubes. PBMCs were isolated by Ficoll-Paque density-gradient centrifugation, with at least 6 million obtained per sample. Total RNA, at least 6 micrograms per sample, was extracted from PBMCs with Trizol reagent. For every donor, an aliquot of PBMCs went through flow cytometry to measure the percentages of naive CD45RAhigh/CD27high T cells. Via the germline V gene (reference sequence), CDR1 is MNHNY and CDR2 SVGAGI. From V the trimming removes 5 bases and from J it removes 5 bases, while the gene matches leave 16 bases of the junction unaccounted for. The CDR3 covers 17 residues, taking in both the cysteine and the phenylalanine. Just the 51-base CDR3 DNA is kept, in frame starting at base 1.

This clonotype has just a few counts. Its antigen is currently not known. Qualities for individual bases were not recorded, and no much larger clone is one base off. Sequenced input: blood. This receptor was taken from a woman in her twenties or thirties in good health. The chain is encoded by TRBV6-6 joined to TRBJ2-5, with 8 bases matching TRBD1. In nucleotides, the sequence is TGTGCCAGCAGTCCTTACTCGGCGCAGGGGGCGGAGGAGACCCAGTACTTC. It codes for CASSPYSAQGAEETQYF.